The present entry profiles one T cell receptor (beta chain) with its context. The target of this receptor is not known. Nothing much larger sits one base from this clone, and base qualities are not available. The donors were healthy, HIV-negative adults with no recently reported acute infections or vaccinations. Only Caucasian adults living in Nashville, Tennessee, USA were represented among the donors. For unsorted samples, tens of millions of PBMCs were counted, and genomic DNA was extracted using the QIAamp DNA Blood Mini kit. Blood was collected by leukapheresis, and PBMCs were isolated by Ficoll-Histopaque density gradient centrifugation and then cryopreserved in liquid nitrogen vapor phase. CDR3 length: 16 amino acids, cysteine to phenylalanine. The CDR3 DNA has 48 bases and is translated from base 1. Via the germline V gene, CDR1 is MNHNS and CDR2 SASEGT. This entry comes from a study of shared clonotypes between healthy human individuals (dated by TCRdb to the early 2020s). In the study overall: The cohort included a few men and a couple of women between 18 and 49 years of age. To increase sequencing depth and limit assay-specific biases, different laboratories used diverse techniques to prepare libraries and sequence TCR repertoires. Leukapheresis yielded between about 0.85 and 9 billion PBMCs per donor. Blood TCR repertoires of a handful of healthy adults were deeply sequenced to estimate repertoire size and the extent of clonotype sharing between individuals. Points the paper makes about the study in general: The genetic and exposure-history diversity represented was limited by the small number of donors. Only blood was sampled, and tissue TCR repertoires likely differ from those in blood. Pairwise subsampling indicated that sequencing depth was expected to affect the degree of clonotype sharing among donors.

TCR CDR3 regions were amplified from genomic DNA by multiplex PCR using the deep immunoSEQ assay. Extracted genomic DNA from each cell subset was spread evenly across all wells of several immunoSEQ 96-well plates, with each plate serving as a replicate. For unsorted PBMC, each replicate PCR was loaded with roughly 0.3 ug genomic DNA, equivalent to about 30,000 T cell genomes. Unsorted PBMC genomic DNA was sequenced across ten immunoSEQ deep assay plates. Purified libraries were measured with a Qubit 3.0 fluorometer, size-checked on a Bioanalyzer 2100, and measured again with the KAPA Library Quantification kit. Every immunoSEQ 96-well plate was sequenced on a separate single-read 150-cycle Illumina NextSeq 550 flow cell. The authors' pipeline ran thus. The immunoSEQ output contained only junctional sequences without quality scores, so filtering could not match that applied to full-length reads. To assign V/J genes and CDR3, sequences were annotated against IMGT germline references using PyIR, a Python wrapper for IgBLAST v1.9. Any read was removed if the V/J assignment was weak (E-value above 1e-6), the CDR3 was missing, or the read contained stop codons, out-of-frame junctions, or ambiguous translated residues. V3J clonotypes were defined as sequences sharing an identical inferred V gene, J gene, and CDR3 amino acid sequence. To compute the percentage overlap between repertoires, the number of shared unique clonotypes was divided by the size of the smaller repertoire. Three approaches were used to assess repertoire richness: RTK rarefaction, the Chao1 estimator, and Recon v2.1 estimates of unobserved clonotypes. TCRdb took this table from immuneACCESS and kept in-frame rearrangements with V and J called. Such tables lack part of the clones; where checked against another copy, unresolved V genes explain under half of the gap, and the rest is unexplained. The V and J calls and clone size come from that table; D and trimming were worked out from the DNA. The sample table lists fewer than 600,000 clones, over 60% of them with a count of one. The top ten clonotypes cover about 11% of the sample.

The sequenced sample was PBMCs. The rearrangement combines TRBV6-1 with TRBJ2-7; the D gene is perhaps TRBD1, on 5 matching bases. Near its end, the DNA agrees better with TRBJ2-1, so the J call may be wrong. The sequence was collected from a woman aged 35 to 49 in good health. Some clones in this sample may be carry-over from other donors' samples. This receptor has the CDR3 CASSVLQGPSDNEQFF. The DNA sequence is as follows: TGTGCCAGCAGTGTCCTCCAGGGCCCATCGGACAATGAGCAGTTCTTC.